This TCR beta chain was recorded in a study of post-analysis software for immune sequencing data. The CDR3 totals 15 residues. V was pared by 4 bases and J by 4 bases, with 8 bases of the junction left unmatched. About this clonotype: What it recognizes is unknown.

Carried by the TCR beta cDNA libraries were unique molecular identifiers. MiXCR, applied by TCRdb to the PCR reads, yields one record per CDR3 protein. The sample lists about 430,000 distinct CDR3 sequences, 35% to 45% seen once, with roughly 8.2% in the top ten. Whole-study results and caveats: Among four or five TRBV segments more frequent in patients than controls were TRBV5-6, TRBV5-1 and TRBV20-1.

The sequence was collected from a girl aged 2-10 years with multiple sclerosis. The sequencing sample was made of blood. This chain joins TRBV12-3 or TRBV12-4 and TRBJ2-3, with 7 bases lining up with TRBD2. In DNA form, the CDR3 reads TGTGCCAGCAGTTGGGGCGGGAGAAGGGCAGATACGCAGTATTTT. This gives the protein CASSWGGRRADTQYF.